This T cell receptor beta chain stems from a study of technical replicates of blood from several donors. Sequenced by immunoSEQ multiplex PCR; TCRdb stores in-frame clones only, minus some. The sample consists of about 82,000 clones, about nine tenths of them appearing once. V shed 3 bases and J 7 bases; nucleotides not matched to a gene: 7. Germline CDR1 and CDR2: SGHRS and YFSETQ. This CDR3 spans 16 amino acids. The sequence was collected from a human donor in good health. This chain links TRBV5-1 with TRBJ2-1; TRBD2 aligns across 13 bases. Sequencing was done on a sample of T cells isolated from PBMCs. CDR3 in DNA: TGCGCCAGCAGCTCCGATAAGACTAGCGGGAGGAATGAGCAGTTCTTC. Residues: CASSSDKTSGRNEQFF.